This T cell receptor beta chain originates from a study of blood T cell repertoires in COVID-19. Study-level background: COVID-19 samples, acute and convalescent, were from the United States, Italy and Spain.

Germline CDR1 SGDLS, CDR2 YYNGEE. The J segment lost 2 bases and the V segment lost 1 base, leaving 12 bases of the junction unmatched. The CDR3 covers 18 residues. How the authors handled the data: Counts of nucleated cells, estimated from reference gene primer amplification, were obtained. Profiled with immunoSEQ multiplex PCR; TCRdb holds only in-frame clones, not every one. V and J calls and clone size are given by that table; D and trimming were obtained from the DNA. In the table there are about 200,000 clones, about three quarters of which are singletons. This clone came up many times. The TCR comes from a woman aged 70-85 years with acute or convalescent COVID-19. The V call is TRBV9, the J call TRBJ2-3, with 8 bases fitting TRBD1. The sample comprised peripheral blood. The CDR3 loop reads CASSVRERTGRFTDTQYF. CDR3 in DNA: TGTGCCAGCAGCGTAAGAGAGCGGACAGGGAGATTCACAGATACGCAGTATTTT.